Here is one TCR beta chain with its context. It has no known antigen specificity. No quality values exist for individual bases; no much larger clone is one base distant. This entry is derived from a study of blood T cell repertoires in COVID-19 (TCRdb year 2020). As for the study more broadly: Samples covering the acute and convalescent phases of COVID-19 were provided by collaborators in the United States, Italy and Spain. A freely available public database, intended as a resource for researchers studying the immune response to SARS-CoV-2, is where the repertoires were released. HLA class I and class II types, where available, came from metadata supplied by the sample provider rather than from assay-based typing. Nearly every sample came with metadata listing a de-identified subject ID, COVID-19 status, age in years and sex. Deeply sampled blood TCRbeta repertoires from subjects exposed to, actively infected with, or recovered from COVID-19 were included in the dataset. The prospective study material was composed of cDNA or gDNA derived from T cells, B-cell-depleted T cells, or PBMCs. The samples were drawn from the first 160 participants of the ongoing ImmuneRACE study and from some 1,300 subjects provided by 6 global collaborators.

Findings and caveats that apply to the study as a whole: How much clinical and demographic metadata was included differed by source and by participant, and the metadata was provided uncurated.

Samples from volunteer blood donors who had recovered from COVID-19 were contributed by a second Seattle source. The collaborating institutions used their own protocols to collect whole blood in K2EDTA tubes. For TCRbeta analysis, collaborators shipped samples in one of three forms: frozen whole blood, isolated PBMCs, or DNA extracted from either of those sample types. The immunoSEQ Assay, a bias-controlled multiplex PCR, was used to amplify TCRbeta CDR3 regions from genomic DNA. For the original study's pipeline: Nucleated cell counts per sample were estimated from amplification of reference gene primers within the assay. Sequence reads were collapsed and filtered to measure the absolute abundance of every unique TCRbeta CDR3 rearrangement. Productive Simpson clonality was computed per sample as the square root of Simpson's diversity index over productive rearrangements. TCRdb holds this immuneACCESS table with in-frame rearrangements only. Some clones are missing; in checked studies, unresolved V genes explain under half, and the rest has no known cause. V and J calls and clone size are copied from that table; D and trimming were computed from the DNA. The sample records 250,000 to 350,000 clones, about 90% of which are singletons. Approximately 8% of the sample is in the top ten clones.

The germline V and J ends show losses of 6 bases and 9 bases respectively, and no gene match explains 6 bases of the junction. CDR1 and CDR2 were assigned from the germline V gene (reference sequence) as GTSNPN and SVGIG. The CDR3 starts with the cysteine, ends with the phenylalanine, and has 12 residues. The sequence is cut down to CDR3 DNA, 36 bases in frame from base 1. The chain is assembled from TRBV30 and TRBJ2-1; TRBD1 lines up with 9 middle nucleotides. The sequenced material came from peripheral blood. The TCR was taken from a woman aged 45 to 65 who had recovered from COVID-19. CDR3 region: CACGTGPSEQFF. The DNA sequence is as follows: TGTGCCTGTGGGACAGGGCCGAGTGAGCAGTTCTTC.